This T cell receptor (beta chain) was identified during a study of tumor and adjacent non-tumor tissue in lung cancer. Turning to the study itself: Patients comprised about a dozen adenocarcinoma, a couple of squamous cell carcinoma and 1 small cell lung cancer. Patients were aged roughly 30 to 76, ten or so men and about five women, stage I to III.

The template was RNA from unsorted bulk tissue. Distant lung tissue was collected more than 3 cm away from the tumor edge. Between August and November 2014, newly diagnosed, chemotherapy-naive lung cancer patients underwent thoracic surgery in China. Germline V CDR1 and CDR2: MDHEN, SYDVKM. CDR3 length: 17 amino acids. Three rounds of nested PCR, following a modified ARM-PCR protocol, produced the TCRbeta library. In TCRdb, the multiplex PCR reads were re-called with MiXCR into one record per CDR3 protein. Of 50,000 to 60,000 distinct CDR3 sequences listed, about 80% were seen once; the top ten hold roughly a quarter. Only one count was recorded for this clonotype.

The rearrangement joins TRBV28 to TRBJ2-4; D uncertain. The TCR sequence derives from a woman in her fifties or sixties with non-small cell lung cancer. Sequencing was performed on distant non-tumor lung tissue. CDR3 protein: CVISLPDSGIAKNIQYF. As DNA, the CDR3 is TGTGTCATCAGTTTACCCGACTCTGGAATAGCTAAAAACATTCAGTACTTC.